This passage covers 9 T cell receptor beta chains from one sample sequenced in a study of CD8 T cells in ankylosing spondylitis. General study findings and limits: A TCR beta motif of roughly 8 highly homologous variants seemed to mark ankylosing spondylitis blood.

MiXCR was run by TCRdb on the 5' RACE reads, yielding one entry per CDR3 protein. The sample lists over 450,000 distinct CDR3 sequences; 12% were seen once. Antigens of these TCRs are unknown. The sequenced sample was blood, either unsorted or a sorted T cell fraction (not recorded which). Source of these receptors: a male donor with ankylosing spondylitis.

The genes are TRBV7-8 and TRBJ2-3; 9 nucleotides match TRBD1. CDR3 size: 16 residues. The junction had 13 bases not matched to a gene; V was cut back by 4 bases and J by 8 bases. The germline gives CDR1 SGHVS, CDR2 FQNEAQ. CDR3 in amino acids: CASSSPGQGFRGTQYF. The CDR3 DNA reads TGTGCCAGCAGCTCCCCCGGACAGGGGTTCCGGGGTACGCAGTATTTT.

The rearrangement joins TRBV6-6 to TRBJ1-5; weak D call: TRBD1 (5 bases). This CDR3 has 12 amino acids. Trimming pared 10 bases from V and 0 bases from J, leaving 7 bases between. Germline lookup yields CDR1 MNHNY and CDR2 SVGAGI (reference sequence). The CDR3 sequence is CATRDSNQPQHF. In DNA, the CDR3 is TGTGCCACCAGGGATAGCAATCAGCCCCAGCATTTT.

This rearrangement joins TRBV28 to TRBJ1-3; tentative D call: TRBD1 (6 bases). This CDR3 contains 15 residues. Germline CDR1 is MDHEN and CDR2 is SYDVKM. Trimming took 5 bases from V and 4 from J, leaving 15 bases between them. The CDR3 reads CASSLLQGFGNTIYF. As DNA, the CDR3 is TGTGCCAGCAGTCTACTACAGGGTTTCGGAAACACCATATATTTT.

The chain joins TRBV4-1 to TRBJ2-2; D is perhaps TRBD1 (6 bases). V was shortened by 0 bases and J by 3 bases, with 11 bases between the two germline ends. CDR3 length: 16 residues. Germline CDR1 reads MGHRA; CDR2 reads YSYEKL. As DNA, the CDR3 is TGCGCCAGCAGCCAAGATGGGGGACACTACACCGGGGAGCTGTTTTTT. Its translation: CASSQDGGHYTGELFF.

V gene TRBV12-3 or TRBV12-4 combines with J gene TRBJ1-1; TRBD1 aligns across 7 bases. The CDR3 runs 14 residues. After removal of 7 bases from V and 4 bases from J, the junction contained 9 bases not matched to a gene. CDR3 amino acids: CASNPDREATEAFF. Here the CDR3 DNA reads TGTGCCAGCAACCCCGACAGGGAGGCCACTGAAGCTTTCTTT.

This clonotype was counted ten times or more. V is TRBV3-1 and J is TRBJ2-7; D gene uncertain. V dropped 0 bases and J dropped 3 bases, with 12 bases sitting between them. Germline V lookup: CDR1 LGHDT, CDR2 YNNKEL (reference sequence). This CDR3 spans 15 amino acids. CDR3 sequence: CASSQDSSSVYEQYF. In DNA, the CDR3 is TGTGCCAGCAGCCAAGATTCTTCCAGCGTCTACGAGCAGTACTTC.

This clonotype was seen a few times. This chain links TRBV5-1 with TRBJ2-5; tentatively, D is TRBD1 or TRBD2 (5 bases each). Trimming removed 5 bases from V and 3 bases from J, with 17 bases in between. CDR1 is SGHRS, CDR2 YFSETQ, per germline. The length of the CDR3 is 15 residues. As DNA, the CDR3 is TGCGCCAGCAGGGCTAGCCCGGGGCCCGAAGAGACCCAGTACTTC. It codes for CASRASPGPEETQYF.

This clonotype was detected only a few times. The J gene is TRBJ1-2, the V gene TRBV6-2 or TRBV6-3; weak D call: TRBD1 (5 bases). This CDR3 is built from 13 residues. The germline V gene encodes CDR1 MNHEY and CDR2 SVGEGT. V dropped 7 bases and J dropped 8 bases, with 17 bases sitting between them. CDR3 sequence reads: CASIGGSLRGYTF. DNA for the CDR3: TGTGCCAGCATCGGGGGATCTCTCCGAGGCTACACCTTC.

This clonotype came up a few times. The rearrangement links TRBV5-4 to TRBJ2-7; 7 nucleotides line up with TRBD2. CDR1 and CDR2 (germline): SGHNT, YYREEE (reference sequence). CDR3 length: 13 amino acids. V lost 3 bases to trimming and J lost 6 bases; unmatched junction nucleotides: 6. CDR3 loop: CASSSGGRREQYV. The CDR3 coding sequence is TGTGCCAGCAGCTCGGGAGGAAGGCGCGAGCAGTACGTC.